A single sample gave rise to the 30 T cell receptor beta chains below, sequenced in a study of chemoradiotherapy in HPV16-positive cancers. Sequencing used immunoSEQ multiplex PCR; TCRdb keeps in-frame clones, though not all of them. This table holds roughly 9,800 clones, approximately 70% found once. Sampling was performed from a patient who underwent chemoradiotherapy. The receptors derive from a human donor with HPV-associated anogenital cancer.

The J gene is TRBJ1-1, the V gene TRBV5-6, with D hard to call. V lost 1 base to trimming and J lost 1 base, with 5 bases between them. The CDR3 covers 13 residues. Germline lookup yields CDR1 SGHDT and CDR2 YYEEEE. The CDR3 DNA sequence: TGTGCCAGCAGCTTGTATAGGAACACTGAAGCTTTCTTT. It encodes CASSLYRNTEAFF.

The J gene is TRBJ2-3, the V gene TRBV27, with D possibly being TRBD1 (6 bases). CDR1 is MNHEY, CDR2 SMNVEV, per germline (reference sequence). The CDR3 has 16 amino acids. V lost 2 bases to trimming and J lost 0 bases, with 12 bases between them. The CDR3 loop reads CASSLAGTLSTDTQYF. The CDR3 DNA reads TGTGCCAGCAGTTTAGCCGGGACACTTAGCACAGATACGCAGTATTTT.

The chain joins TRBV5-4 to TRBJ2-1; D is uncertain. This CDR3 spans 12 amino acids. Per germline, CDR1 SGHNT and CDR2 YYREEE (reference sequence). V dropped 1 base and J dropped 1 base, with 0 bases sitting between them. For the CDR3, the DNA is TGTGCCAGCAGCTTGTCCTACAATGAGCAGTTCTTC. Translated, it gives CASSLSYNEQFF.

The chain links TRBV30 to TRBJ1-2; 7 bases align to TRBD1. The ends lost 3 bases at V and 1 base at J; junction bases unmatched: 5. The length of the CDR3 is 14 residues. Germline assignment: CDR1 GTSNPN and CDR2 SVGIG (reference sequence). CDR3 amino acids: CAWRRDSLNYGYTF. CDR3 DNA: TGTGCCTGGAGACGGGACAGCCTTAACTATGGCTACACCTTC.

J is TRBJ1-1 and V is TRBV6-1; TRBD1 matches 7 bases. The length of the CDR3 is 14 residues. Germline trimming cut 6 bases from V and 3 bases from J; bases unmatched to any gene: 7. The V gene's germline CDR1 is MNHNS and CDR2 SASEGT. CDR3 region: CASRTGTLDTEAFF. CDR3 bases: TGTGCCAGCAGGACAGGGACCCTCGACACTGAAGCTTTCTTT.

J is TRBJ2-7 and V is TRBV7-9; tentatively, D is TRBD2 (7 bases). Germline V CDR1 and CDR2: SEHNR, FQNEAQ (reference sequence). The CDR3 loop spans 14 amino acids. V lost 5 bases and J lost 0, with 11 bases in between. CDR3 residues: CASSGGGVSYEQYF. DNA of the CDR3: TGTGCCAGCAGCGGAGGGGGGGTCTCCTACGAGCAGTACTTC.

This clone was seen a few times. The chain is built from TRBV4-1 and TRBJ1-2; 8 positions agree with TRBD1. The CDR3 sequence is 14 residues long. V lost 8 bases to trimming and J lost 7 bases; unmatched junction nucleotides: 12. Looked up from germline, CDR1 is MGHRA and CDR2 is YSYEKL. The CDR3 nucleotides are TGCGCCAGCGCCCACGGGCAGGGGGCTGTTGGCTACACCTTC. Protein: CASAHGQGAVGYTF.

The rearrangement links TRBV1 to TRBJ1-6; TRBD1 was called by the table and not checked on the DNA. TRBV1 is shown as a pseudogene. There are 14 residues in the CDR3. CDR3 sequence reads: CTSSRGHYNSPLHF. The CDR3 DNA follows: TGCACCAGCAGCCGGGGACATTACAATTCACCCCTCCACTTT.

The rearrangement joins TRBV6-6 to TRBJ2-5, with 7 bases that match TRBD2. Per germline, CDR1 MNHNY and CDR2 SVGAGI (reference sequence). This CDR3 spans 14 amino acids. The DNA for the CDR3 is TGTACTTTCCCCCCGACTAGCAGACAAGAGACCCAGTACTTC. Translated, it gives CTFPPTSRQETQYF.

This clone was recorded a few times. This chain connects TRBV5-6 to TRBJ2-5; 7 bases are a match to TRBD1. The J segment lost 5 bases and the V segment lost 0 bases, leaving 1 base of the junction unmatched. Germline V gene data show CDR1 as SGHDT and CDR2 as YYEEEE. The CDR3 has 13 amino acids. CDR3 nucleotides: TGTGCCAGCAGCTTGGACAGGGGCGAGACCCAGTACTTC. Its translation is CASSLDRGETQYF.

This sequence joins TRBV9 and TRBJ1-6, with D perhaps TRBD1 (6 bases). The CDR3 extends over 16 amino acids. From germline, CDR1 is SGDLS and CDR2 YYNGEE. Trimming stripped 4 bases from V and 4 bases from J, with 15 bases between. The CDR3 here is CASSPRTESYNSPLHF. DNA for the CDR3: TGTGCCAGCAGCCCCCGGACAGAGTCATATAATTCACCCCTCCACTTT.

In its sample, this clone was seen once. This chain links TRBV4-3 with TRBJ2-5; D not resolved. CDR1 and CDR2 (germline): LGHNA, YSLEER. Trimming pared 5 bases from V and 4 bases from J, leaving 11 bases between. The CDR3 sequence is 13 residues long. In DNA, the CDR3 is TGCGCCAGCAGCAGCTCCACGGGAGAGACCCAGTACTTC. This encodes CASSSSTGETQYF.

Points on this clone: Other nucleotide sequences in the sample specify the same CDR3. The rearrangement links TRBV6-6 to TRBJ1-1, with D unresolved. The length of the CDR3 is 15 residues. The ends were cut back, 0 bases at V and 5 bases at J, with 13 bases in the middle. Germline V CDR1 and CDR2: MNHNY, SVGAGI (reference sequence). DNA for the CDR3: TGTGCCAGCAGTTACTCGAGTCTGGGTGGGACTGAAGCTTTCTTT. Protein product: CASSYSSLGGTEAFF.

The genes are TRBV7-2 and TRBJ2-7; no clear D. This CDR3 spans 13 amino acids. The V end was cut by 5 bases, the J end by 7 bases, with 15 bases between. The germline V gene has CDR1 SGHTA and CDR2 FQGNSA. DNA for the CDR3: TGTGCCAGCAGCCCATCGGGCCTGGGTGAGCAGTACTTC. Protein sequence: CASSPSGLGEQYF.

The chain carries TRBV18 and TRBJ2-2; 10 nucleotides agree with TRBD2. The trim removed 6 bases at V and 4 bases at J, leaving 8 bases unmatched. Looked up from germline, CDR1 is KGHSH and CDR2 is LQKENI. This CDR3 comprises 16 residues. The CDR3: CASSGLRLAGTGELFF. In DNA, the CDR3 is TGTGCCAGCTCTGGACTACGACTAGCGGGCACCGGGGAGCTGTTTTTT.

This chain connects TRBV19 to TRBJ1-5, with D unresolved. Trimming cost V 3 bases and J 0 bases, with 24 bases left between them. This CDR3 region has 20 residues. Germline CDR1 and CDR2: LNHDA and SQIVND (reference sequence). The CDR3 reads CASSMKGGSLTGPSNQPQHF. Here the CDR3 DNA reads TGTGCCAGTAGTATGAAAGGCGGCTCACTAACCGGACCTAGCAATCAGCCCCAGCATTTT.

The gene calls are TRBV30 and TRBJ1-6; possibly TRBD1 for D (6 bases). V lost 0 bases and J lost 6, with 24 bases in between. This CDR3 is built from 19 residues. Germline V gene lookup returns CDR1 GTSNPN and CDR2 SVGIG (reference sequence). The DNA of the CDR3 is TGTGCCTGGAGTGTAAGGGGGAGGAGAGGAAGTTCCCTTAATTCACCCCTCCACTTT. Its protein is CAWSVRGRRGSSLNSPLHF.

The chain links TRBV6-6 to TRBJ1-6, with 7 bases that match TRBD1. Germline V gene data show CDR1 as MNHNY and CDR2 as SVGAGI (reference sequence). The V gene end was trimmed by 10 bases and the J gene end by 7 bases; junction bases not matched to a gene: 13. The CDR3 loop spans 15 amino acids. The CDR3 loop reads CATNRPGQTNSPLHF. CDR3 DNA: TGTGCCACCAACCGCCCGGGACAGACAAATTCACCCCTCCACTTT.

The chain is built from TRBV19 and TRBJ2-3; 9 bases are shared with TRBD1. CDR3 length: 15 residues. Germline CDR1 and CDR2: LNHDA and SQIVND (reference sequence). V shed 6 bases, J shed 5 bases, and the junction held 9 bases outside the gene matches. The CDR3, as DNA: TGTGCCAGTAGGGCACAGGGGGCGGACCAAGATACGCAGTATTTT. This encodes CASRAQGADQDTQYF.

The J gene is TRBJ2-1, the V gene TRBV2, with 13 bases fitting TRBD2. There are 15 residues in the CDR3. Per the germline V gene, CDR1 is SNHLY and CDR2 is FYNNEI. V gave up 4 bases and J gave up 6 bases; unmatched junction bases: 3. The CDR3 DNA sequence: TGTGCCAGCAGTGCGGGGACTAGCGGGGCCAATGAGCAGTTCTTC. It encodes CASSAGTSGANEQFF.

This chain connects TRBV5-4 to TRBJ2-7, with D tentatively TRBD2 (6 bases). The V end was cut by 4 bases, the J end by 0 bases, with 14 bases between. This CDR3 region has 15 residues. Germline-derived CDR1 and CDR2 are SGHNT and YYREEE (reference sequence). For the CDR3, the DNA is TGTGCCAGCAGCCGGGGGACGGAGAGCTCCTACGAGCAGTACTTC. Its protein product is CASSRGTESSYEQYF.

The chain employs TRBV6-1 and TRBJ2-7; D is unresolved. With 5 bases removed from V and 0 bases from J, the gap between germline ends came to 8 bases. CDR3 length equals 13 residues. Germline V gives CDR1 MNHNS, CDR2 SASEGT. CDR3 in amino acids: CASSSEDSYEQYF. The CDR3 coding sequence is TGTGCCAGCAGTTCAGAGGACTCCTACGAGCAGTACTTC.

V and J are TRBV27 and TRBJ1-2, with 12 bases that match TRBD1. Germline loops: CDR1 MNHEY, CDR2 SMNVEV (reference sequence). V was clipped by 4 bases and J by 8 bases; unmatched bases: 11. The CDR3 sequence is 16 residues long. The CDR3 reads CASSSKPSGTGGGYTF. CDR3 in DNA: TGTGCCAGCAGTTCTAAACCCTCCGGGACAGGGGGCGGCTACACCTTC.

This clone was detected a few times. CDR3 sequence reads: CASSSSAGGLQTYEQYF. The CDR3 nucleotides are TGTGCCAGCAGTTCGTCGGCGGGGGGTCTCCAAACCTACGAGCAGTACTTC. The chain employs TRBV11-2 and TRBJ2-7, with 8 nucleotides matching TRBD2. With V trimmed by 6 bases and J by 2 bases, 15 bases remained unmatched. Germline V gene lookup returns CDR1 SGHAT and CDR2 FQNNGV. This CDR3 spans 17 amino acids.

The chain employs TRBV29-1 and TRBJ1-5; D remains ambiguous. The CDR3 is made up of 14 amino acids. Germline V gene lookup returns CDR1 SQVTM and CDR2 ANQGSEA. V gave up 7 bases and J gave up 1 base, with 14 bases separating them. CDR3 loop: CSATEGLSNQPQHF. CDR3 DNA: TGCAGCGCAACCGAGGGATTGAGCAATCAGCCCCAGCATTTT.

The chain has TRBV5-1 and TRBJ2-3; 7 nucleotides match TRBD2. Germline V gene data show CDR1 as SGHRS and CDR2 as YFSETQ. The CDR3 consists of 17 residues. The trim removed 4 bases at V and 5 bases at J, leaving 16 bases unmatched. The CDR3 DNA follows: TGCGCCAGCAGCCCCTGGGGCGGGGGAATGGTTCAAGATACGCAGTATTTT. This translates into CASSPWGGGMVQDTQYF. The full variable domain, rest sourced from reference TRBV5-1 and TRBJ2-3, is KAGVTQTPRYLIKTRGQQVTLSCSPISGHRSVSWYQQTPGQGLQFLFEYFSETQRNKGNFPGRFSGRQFSNSRSEMNVSTLELGDSALYLCASSPWGGGMVQDTQYFGPGTRLTVL.

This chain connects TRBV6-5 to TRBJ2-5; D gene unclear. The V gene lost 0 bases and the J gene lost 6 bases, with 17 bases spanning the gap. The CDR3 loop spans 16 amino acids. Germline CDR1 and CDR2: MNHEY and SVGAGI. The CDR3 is CASSYSASSRRKTQYF. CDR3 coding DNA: TGTGCCAGCAGTTACTCGGCCAGTTCACGCCGGAAGACCCAGTACTTC.

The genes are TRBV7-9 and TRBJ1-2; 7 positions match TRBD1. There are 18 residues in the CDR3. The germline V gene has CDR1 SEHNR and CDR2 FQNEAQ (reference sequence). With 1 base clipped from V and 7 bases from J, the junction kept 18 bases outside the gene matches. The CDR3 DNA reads TGTGCCAGCAGCTTAGGGGTGGGACAGCGGAAACCTCGCGGTGGCTACACCTTC. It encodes CASSLGVGQRKPRGGYTF.

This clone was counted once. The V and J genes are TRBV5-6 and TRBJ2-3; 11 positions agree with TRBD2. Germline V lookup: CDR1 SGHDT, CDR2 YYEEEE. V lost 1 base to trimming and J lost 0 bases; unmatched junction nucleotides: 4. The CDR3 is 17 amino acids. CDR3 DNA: TGTGCCAGCAGCTTGTGGCTAGCGGGGGGAAGCACAGATACGCAGTATTTT. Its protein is CASSLWLAGGSTDTQYF.

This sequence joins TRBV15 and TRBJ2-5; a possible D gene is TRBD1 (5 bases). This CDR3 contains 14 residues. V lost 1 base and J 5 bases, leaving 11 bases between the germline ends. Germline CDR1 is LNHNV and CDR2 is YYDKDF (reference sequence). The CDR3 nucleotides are TGTGCCACCAGCAGAGCCGACAGCCACGAGACCCAGTACTTC. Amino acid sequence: CATSRADSHETQYF.